This record covers a single T cell receptor beta chain. Other DNA sequences within the sample encode an identical CDR3. V shed 0 bases and J shed 5 bases, with 8 bases lying between them. Germline V gene data show CDR1 as SGHRS and CDR2 as YFSETQ. The CDR3 runs to 13 residues. These data come from a study of blood T cell repertoires in COVID-19. As handled by the study authors: Cell counts per sample came from amplifying reference gene primers. Sequencing was performed with immunoSEQ multiplex PCR; in TCRdb, only in-frame clones are kept and a portion is missing. V, J and clone size are those of that table, while D and trimming were read from the DNA. The repertoire has about 380,000 clones, 85% of them found once; the top ten carry roughly 3.4%.

The origin of this receptor is a woman aged 18-29 years with acute or convalescent COVID-19. V is TRBV5-1 and J is TRBJ2-5; D ambiguous. Sequenced material: peripheral blood. CDR3 in DNA: TGCGCCAGCAGCTTGGGTGTCGAGGAGACCCAGTACTTC. Protein product: CASSLGVEETQYF.